Described below is a single T cell receptor beta chain sequence and its context. The antigen remains unidentified. The data belong to a study of T cell repertoires in cytomegalovirus infection. Overall study: Public TCR beta signatures provided an indication of both CMV infection and a matching HLA type.

MiXCR, run by TCRdb on the reads, gives a single entry per CDR3 protein. The repertoire includes 560,000 or so distinct CDR3 sequences, 16% of them detected once, and approximately 24% sits in the top ten. Germline V CDR1 and CDR2: SGDLS, YYNGEE. V was trimmed by 4 bases and J by 6 bases, leaving 22 bases between them. The CDR3 runs 16 residues. Study results and caveats: Cumulated frequencies of public TCR beta families served to identify carriers of CMV plus the relevant HLA. HLA-C-restricted, CMV-specific TCR beta clonotypes were dominant ex vivo.

The TCR comes from a human donor in good health (CMV status not recorded). Some clones in this sample may be carry-over from other donors' samples. The sequencing input was CD8+ T cells from PBMCs. The chain uses TRBV9 and TRBJ2-5; tentatively, D is TRBD2 (7 bases). CDR3 amino acids: CASSFSSRGGIKTQYF. As DNA, the CDR3 is TGTGCCAGCAGCTTCTCCTCGAGGGGGGGCATTAAGACCCAGTACTTC.